The rows below give T cell receptor beta chains drawn from one sample of a study of cytomegalovirus exposure and HLA in healthy donors. The table came from immunoSEQ multiplex PCR; TCRdb's copy has only in-frame clones and leaves some out. Found here are some 90,000 clones, about four fifths of them singletons; the top ten hold more than 2.5%. The source material was PBMCs. All receptors come from a female donor in good health and CMV-seropositive. The CDR3 runs from the conserved cysteine through the conserved F or W. The order of the fields is D gene, clone size, V gene, J gene, CDR3 protein, CDR3 DNA. D genes are given only for firm matches. Clone size is stated in some rows and not others, as once, few, many or a class when expanded.

d_gene: TRBD1
abundance: once
v_gene: TRBV5-1
j_gene: TRBJ1-2
CDR3aa: CASSPGQGAEGYTF
CDR3nt: TGCGCCAGCAGCCCGGGACAGGGGGCAGAGGGCTACACCTTC

d_gene: -
abundance: -
v_gene: TRBV27
j_gene: TRBJ2-7
CDR3aa: CASSFPQGNEQYF
CDR3nt: TGTGCCAGCAGTTTTCCTCAGGGAAACGAGCAGTACTTC

d_gene: TRBD1
abundance: -
v_gene: TRBV5-8
j_gene: TRBJ2-5
CDR3aa: CASSRIQGRQETQYF
CDR3nt: TGTGCCAGCAGCCGGATACAGGGGCGCCAGGAGACCCAGTACTTC

d_gene: -
abundance: few
v_gene: TRBV4-2
j_gene: TRBJ1-1
CDR3aa: CASSQESGGPTEAFF
CDR3nt: TGTGCCAGCAGCCAAGAGAGCGGGGGGCCCACTGAAGCTTTCTTT

d_gene: -
abundance: -
v_gene: TRBV30
j_gene: TRBJ1-1
CDR3aa: CAWSVRRSRMNTEAFF
CDR3nt: TGTGCCTGGAGTGTCAGGCGCTCCAGGATGAACACTGAAGCTTTCTTT

d_gene: -
abundance: -
v_gene: TRBV4-3
j_gene: TRBJ2-1
CDR3aa: CASSQEERPDNEQFF
CDR3nt: TGCGCCAGCAGCCAAGAGGAGCGACCAGACAATGAGCAGTTCTTC

d_gene: TRBD1
abundance: -
v_gene: TRBV10-1
j_gene: TRBJ1-1
CDR3aa: CASSRTGGGAFF
CDR3nt: TGCGCCAGCAGTCGGACAGGGGGGGGAGCTTTCTTT

d_gene: -
abundance: few
v_gene: TRBV7-9
j_gene: TRBJ2-3
CDR3aa: CASTDSRTLSTDTQYF
CDR3nt: TGTGCCAGCACCGACTCCCGGACACTTAGCACAGATACGCAGTATTTT

d_gene: TRBD2
abundance: -
v_gene: TRBV4-1
j_gene: TRBJ2-1
CDR3aa: CASSFRTSGGAFGEQFF
CDR3nt: TGCGCCAGCAGCTTCCGGACTAGCGGGGGGGCCTTTGGTGAGCAGTTCTTC

d_gene: -
abundance: few
v_gene: TRBV29-1
j_gene: TRBJ1-1
CDR3aa: CSVAPSTLNTEAFF
CDR3nt: TGCAGCGTTGCCCCCAGTACCCTGAACACTGAAGCTTTCTTT

d_gene: TRBD1
abundance: -
v_gene: TRBV7-2
j_gene: TRBJ2-7
CDR3aa: CASSEPGQGYEQYF
CDR3nt: TGTGCCAGCAGTGAGCCGGGACAGGGGTACGAGCAGTACTTC

d_gene: TRBD1
abundance: -
v_gene: TRBV5-6
j_gene: TRBJ2-6
CDR3aa: CASSFRAGGFGSGANVLTF
CDR3nt: TGTGCCAGCAGCTTTAGAGCAGGGGGCTTTGGCTCTGGGGCCAACGTCCTGACTTTC

d_gene: TRBD1
abundance: -
v_gene: TRBV28
j_gene: TRBJ1-5
CDR3aa: CASRYGRGQGASISNQPQHF
CDR3nt: TGTGCCAGCAGATATGGGCGGGGGCAGGGGGCGTCCATTAGCAATCAGCCCCAGCATTTT

d_gene: -
abundance: few
v_gene: TRBV4-3
j_gene: TRBJ2-3
CDR3aa: CASSQVFKDTQYF
CDR3nt: TGCGCCAGCAGCCAAGTTTTTAAAGATACGCAGTATTTT

d_gene: -
abundance: -
v_gene: TRBV10-2
j_gene: TRBJ2-3
CDR3aa: CASSEFSPADTQYF
CDR3nt: TGCGCCAGCAGTGAATTTTCGCCGGCAGATACGCAGTATTTT

d_gene: -
abundance: many
v_gene: TRBV6-1
j_gene: TRBJ1-6
CDR3aa: CASSEHAGSNSPLHF
CDR3nt: TGTGCCAGCAGTGAACACGCAGGGTCTAATTCACCCCTCCACTTT

d_gene: TRBD1
abundance: -
v_gene: TRBV6-1
j_gene: TRBJ1-4
CDR3aa: CASSGAKGTAQATNEKLFF
CDR3nt: TGTGCCAGCAGTGGAGCAAAAGGGACAGCCCAGGCAACTAATGAAAAACTGTTTTTT

d_gene: -
abundance: few
v_gene: TRBV2
j_gene: TRBJ1-2
CDR3aa: CASSDSYYGYTF
CDR3nt: TGTGCCAGTTCGGACAGCTACTATGGCTACACCTTC

d_gene: TRBD1
abundance: few
v_gene: TRBV19
j_gene: TRBJ1-2
CDR3aa: CASQQGAANYGYTF
CDR3nt: TGTGCCAGCCAACAGGGGGCAGCTAACTATGGCTACACCTTC

d_gene: TRBD2
abundance: -
v_gene: TRBV29-1
j_gene: TRBJ2-5
CDR3aa: CSVGLTGGQETQYF
CDR3nt: TGCAGCGTGGGCCTAACGGGAGGCCAAGAGACCCAGTACTTC

d_gene: -
abundance: -
v_gene: TRBV13
j_gene: TRBJ1-1
CDR3aa: CASSLDRFSTEAFF
CDR3nt: TGTGCCAGCAGCTTGGACAGATTTAGCACTGAAGCTTTCTTT

d_gene: TRBD1
abundance: few
v_gene: TRBV6-6
j_gene: TRBJ1-5
CDR3aa: CASTHGTGWDQPQHF
CDR3nt: TGTGCCAGCACTCACGGGACAGGGTGGGACCAGCCCCAGCATTTT

d_gene: -
abundance: -
v_gene: TRBV19
j_gene: TRBJ1-1
CDR3aa: CASSASQGTEAFF
CDR3nt: TGTGCCAGTAGTGCCTCGCAGGGCACTGAAGCTTTCTTT

d_gene: -
abundance: few
v_gene: TRBV6-5
j_gene: TRBJ1-5
CDR3aa: CASSYVQSGQPQHF
CDR3nt: TGTGCCAGCAGTTACGTCCAGTCAGGTCAGCCCCAGCATTTT

d_gene: -
abundance: few
v_gene: TRBV5-6
j_gene: TRBJ1-3
CDR3aa: CASSFGGAISGNTIYF
CDR3nt: TGTGCCAGCAGCTTTGGGGGGGCCATCTCTGGAAACACCATATATTTT

d_gene: -
abundance: once
v_gene: TRBV4-3
j_gene: TRBJ2-2
CDR3aa: CASSPRVSGGVNTGELFF
CDR3nt: TGCGCCAGCAGCCCCCGGGTTAGCGGAGGGGTGAACACCGGGGAGCTGTTTTTT

d_gene: -
abundance: -
v_gene: TRBV7-9
j_gene: TRBJ2-5
CDR3aa: CASSLVTGQQETQYF
CDR3nt: TGTGCCAGCAGCTTAGTTACAGGTCAACAAGAGACCCAGTACTTC

d_gene: -
abundance: -
v_gene: TRBV30
j_gene: TRBJ2-3
CDR3aa: CAWSAGGDTQYF
CDR3nt: TGTGCCTGGAGCGCGGGCGGGGATACGCAGTATTTT

d_gene: TRBD1
abundance: once
v_gene: TRBV28
j_gene: TRBJ2-7
CDR3aa: CASSARQGSYEQYF
CDR3nt: TGTGCCAGCAGTGCGCGACAGGGGAGTTACGAGCAGTACTTC

d_gene: -
abundance: -
v_gene: TRBV6-5
j_gene: TRBJ1-6
CDR3aa: CASRRQSAGSPLHF
CDR3nt: TGTGCCAGCAGGCGACAGAGCGCGGGATCACCCCTCCACTTT

d_gene: -
abundance: -
v_gene: TRBV30
j_gene: TRBJ2-1
CDR3aa: CAWSGLNNEQFF
CDR3nt: TGTGCCTGGAGTGGACTCAACAATGAGCAGTTCTTC

d_gene: TRBD1
abundance: -
v_gene: TRBV4-2
j_gene: TRBJ2-3
CDR3aa: CASSQSESRGLTDTQYF
CDR3nt: TGTGCCAGCAGCCAGTCCGAATCTAGGGGGCTCACAGATACGCAGTATTTT

d_gene: -
abundance: -
v_gene: TRBV4-2
j_gene: TRBJ1-2
CDR3aa: CASSQPDTYTYGYTF
CDR3nt: TGTGCCAGCAGCCAACCTGACACATACACCTATGGCTACACCTTC

d_gene: TRBD1
abundance: few
v_gene: TRBV19
j_gene: TRBJ1-5
CDR3aa: CASSTGGTVNQPQHF
CDR3nt: TGTGCCAGTAGTACCGGTGGGACAGTAAATCAGCCCCAGCATTTT

d_gene: -
abundance: -
v_gene: TRBV30
j_gene: TRBJ1-2
CDR3aa: CASHRATSYGYTF
CDR3nt: TGTGCCTCACACAGAGCAACTAGCTATGGCTACACCTTC

d_gene: TRBD2
abundance: -
v_gene: TRBV5-1
j_gene: TRBJ2-5
CDR3aa: CASSPGLAGGQETQYF
CDR3nt: TGCGCCAGCAGCCCGGGACTAGCGGGGGGCCAAGAGACCCAGTACTTC

d_gene: -
abundance: -
v_gene: TRBV29-1
j_gene: TRBJ2-3
CDR3aa: CSVDGGQDTQYF
CDR3nt: TGCAGCGTTGATGGTGGGCAAGATACGCAGTATTTT

d_gene: TRBD1
abundance: few
v_gene: TRBV5-1
j_gene: TRBJ2-1
CDR3aa: CASRLTGAYNEQFF
CDR3nt: TGCGCCAGCAGACTGACAGGGGCCTACAATGAGCAGTTCTTC

d_gene: -
abundance: -
v_gene: TRBV25-1
j_gene: TRBJ1-6
CDR3aa: CASSVGSSYNSPLHF
CDR3nt: TGTGCCAGCAGTGTTGGGAGCTCCTATAATTCACCCCTCCACTTT

d_gene: -
abundance: -
v_gene: TRBV9
j_gene: TRBJ2-7
CDR3aa: CASSVGGADSYEQYF
CDR3nt: TGTGCCAGCAGCGTAGGAGGAGCGGATTCCTACGAGCAGTACTTC

d_gene: -
abundance: -
v_gene: TRBV28
j_gene: TRBJ1-5
CDR3aa: CASSWDGTRGQPQHF
CDR3nt: TGTGCCAGCAGCTGGGACGGGACTCGGGGTCAGCCCCAGCATTTT

d_gene: -
abundance: few
v_gene: TRBV29-1
j_gene: TRBJ2-1
CDR3aa: CSVSEGPNEQFF
CDR3nt: TGCAGCGTTTCCGAGGGTCCAAATGAGCAGTTCTTC

d_gene: -
abundance: -
v_gene: TRBV4-2
j_gene: TRBJ1-1
CDR3aa: CASSLQGNTEAFF
CDR3nt: TGTGCCAGCAGTCTACAGGGAAACACTGAAGCTTTCTTT

d_gene: -
abundance: -
v_gene: TRBV29-1
j_gene: TRBJ1-2
CDR3aa: CSVAFQEDYGYTF
CDR3nt: TGCAGCGTTGCGTTCCAGGAGGACTATGGCTACACCTTC

d_gene: -
abundance: few
v_gene: TRBV29-1
j_gene: TRBJ2-3
CDR3aa: CSKRQGTDTQYF
CDR3nt: TGCAGCAAACGGCAGGGCACAGATACGCAGTATTTT

d_gene: -
abundance: once
v_gene: TRBV19
j_gene: TRBJ1-5
CDR3aa: CASSIDFRIQPQHF
CDR3nt: TGTGCCAGTAGTATAGATTTCCGTATTCAGCCCCAGCATTTT

d_gene: -
abundance: -
v_gene: TRBV30
j_gene: TRBJ1-2
CDR3aa: CAWSVSQTNYGYTF
CDR3nt: TGTGCCTGGAGTGTTTCACAGACTAACTATGGCTACACCTTC

d_gene: TRBD1
abundance: -
v_gene: TRBV9
j_gene: TRBJ1-4
CDR3aa: CASSAFDRGEKLFF
CDR3nt: TGTGCCAGCAGCGCCTTTGACAGGGGTGAAAAACTGTTTTTT

d_gene: -
abundance: once
v_gene: TRBV20-1
j_gene: TRBJ1-1
CDR3aa: CRADDTEAFF
CDR3nt: TGCAGAGCGGATGACACTGAAGCTTTCTTT

d_gene: TRBD2
abundance: -
v_gene: TRBV4-3
j_gene: TRBJ2-3
CDR3aa: CASSGRGLAGGDTQYF
CDR3nt: TGCGCCAGCAGCGGAAGGGGACTAGCGGGAGGAGATACGCAGTATTTT

d_gene: -
abundance: -
v_gene: TRBV4-3
j_gene: TRBJ2-7
CDR3aa: CASSQVPQGIPYEQYF
CDR3nt: TGCGCCAGCAGCCAAGTCCCCCAGGGAATCCCCTACGAGCAGTACTTC

d_gene: -
abundance: -
v_gene: TRBV7-8
j_gene: TRBJ1-5
CDR3aa: CASSFINQPQHF
CDR3nt: TGTGCCAGCAGCTTTATTAATCAGCCCCAGCATTTT

d_gene: TRBD1
abundance: -
v_gene: TRBV4-2
j_gene: TRBJ2-3
CDR3aa: CASSQEWGQGGGTDTQYF
CDR3nt: TGTGCCAGCAGCCAAGAGTGGGGACAGGGGGGGGGCACAGATACGCAGTATTTT

d_gene: TRBD2
abundance: -
v_gene: TRBV28
j_gene: TRBJ2-7
CDR3aa: CAIRSGTGELAGVPSHEQYF
CDR3nt: TGTGCCATCCGATCCGGGACAGGAGAACTAGCGGGAGTCCCCTCGCACGAGCAGTACTTC

d_gene: -
abundance: -
v_gene: TRBV9
j_gene: TRBJ2-1
CDR3aa: CASSDLRAYNEQFF
CDR3nt: TGTGCCAGCAGCGACCTGCGAGCCTACAATGAGCAGTTCTTC

d_gene: -
abundance: once
v_gene: TRBV28
j_gene: TRBJ1-2
CDR3aa: CASSRLQGNYGYTF
CDR3nt: TGTGCCAGCAGTCGTCTCCAGGGTAACTATGGCTACACCTTC